This TCR beta chain appears in the sequencing data of a study of cytomegalovirus exposure and HLA in healthy donors. Study in general: Most donors, about 77% of more than 300 genotyped, fell in the Caucasian-associated ancestry cluster.

This CDR3 has 15 amino acids. Germline V gene data show CDR1 as SEHNR and CDR2 as FQNEAQ (reference sequence). Worth noting for this clone: Its antigen is not identified. Germline is not matched at one junction end, which may reflect a read error.

Study-wide findings and caveats: Presence/absence analyses took donor sequencing depth as roughly uniform. Likely technical artifact: a cluster of highly shared sequence variants. Several of the most significant clusters appeared, in a later analysis, to be linked to common viral pathogens.

The PCR ran on 60 Vbeta and 13 Jbeta primers. Clones were sequenced by immunoSEQ multiplex PCR, and TCRdb holds only the in-frame ones, with some missing. The sample contains 110,000 to 150,000 clones, 60% to 80% of which appear only once. The clonotype comes from a woman aged 25 to 39 in good health and CMV-seronegative. This rearrangement joins TRBV7-9 to TRBJ2-3; 11 bases map to TRBD2. The specimen sequenced was PBMCs. Here the CDR3 DNA reads TGTTCCAGCAGCCCCAGACTAGCGGGGTTGGATACGCAGTATTTT. It is translated as CSSSPRLAGLDTQYF.